The next 27 T cell receptor beta chains were all read from a single sample in a study of blood T cells in healthy people across ages. A J-beta primer mix and a sample-barcoded 5' primer were used in a second PCR of about 7 to 12 cycles. MiXCR, applied by TCRdb to the 5' RACE reads, yields one record per CDR3 protein. The sample yields around 870,000 distinct CDR3 sequences, about 28% seen once. The sample was blood. The receptor set was obtained from an elderly woman in good health.

The chain combines TRBV4-1 with TRBJ2-7; D might be TRBD1 or TRBD2, each matching 5 bases. Germline CDR1 and CDR2: MGHRA and YSYEKL. V lost 6 bases to trimming and J lost 6 bases, with 24 bases between them. This CDR3 comprises 16 residues. The CDR3 spells CASRPSLPATRGEQYF. Written as DNA, the CDR3 is TGCGCCAGCAGGCCAAGCCTTCCCGCGACGAGGGGCGAGCAGTACTTC.

On this clonotype itself: A read error may account for a junction end that differs from germline. The chain carries TRBV6-2 or TRBV6-3 and TRBJ1-2; D not certain. The V gene's germline CDR1 is MNHEY and CDR2 SVGEGT. The CDR3 consists of 11 residues. This CDR3 reads CASSNTDGHTF. CDR3 coding DNA: TGTGCCAGCAGTAACACTGATGGCCACACCTTC.

In regard to this clonotype: This may be a read error: a much more frequent sequence differs by one nucleotide. This chain uses TRBV20-1 with TRBJ1-1, with D possibly matching TRBD1 (6 bases). The germline V gene has CDR1 DFQATT and CDR2 SNEGSKA (reference sequence). This CDR3 region has 15 residues. The CDR3 DNA reads TGCAGTGCTCGGCAGGGGTACTCCATGAACAATGAAGCTTTCTTT. Residues: CSARQGYSMNNEAFF.

This clonotype was observed a few times. This sequence joins TRBV5-1 and TRBJ2-5; TRBD2 matches 7 bases. This CDR3 is 16 amino acids long. CDR1 SGHRS and CDR2 YFSETQ come from the germline V gene. The junction had 16 bases not matched to a gene; V was cut back by 0 bases and J by 11 bases. The CDR3 sequence is CASSLALGGDYNEQYF. The CDR3, as DNA: TGCGCCAGCAGCTTGGCTTTGGGGGGGGACTACAATGAGCAGTACTTC. The full variable domain, in which reference TRBV5-1 and TRBJ2-5 provide the parts outside the CDR3, is KAGVTQTPRYLIKTRGQQVTLSCSPISGHRSVSWYQQTPGQGLQFLFEYFSETQRNKGNFPGRFSGRQFSNSRSEMNVSTLELGDSALYLCASSLALGGDYNEQYFGPGTRLLVL.

The rearrangement uses TRBV4-1 and TRBJ1-5, with 10 bases matching TRBD1. The V gene's germline CDR1 is MGHRA and CDR2 YSYEKL. After removal of 5 bases from V and 6 bases from J, the junction contained 4 bases not matched to a gene. The CDR3 runs 14 residues. Written as DNA, the CDR3 is TGCGCCAGCAGCGGGGGACAGGGGAGTCAGCCCCAGCATTTT. Protein: CASSGGQGSQPQHF.

This clonotype was counted at least ten times. This sequence joins TRBV7-9 and TRBJ2-5; either TRBD1 or TRBD2 may supply D (7 bases each). Germline V gene sequence: CDR1 SEHNR, CDR2 FQNEAQ (reference sequence). V gave up 4 bases and J gave up 5 bases, with 17 bases separating them. The CDR3 runs to 15 residues. The CDR3 nucleotides read TGTGCCAGCAGCTCCGTGACAGGGAGGGACGAGACCCAGTACTTC. Encoded protein: CASSSVTGRDETQYF.

The rearrangement links TRBV9 to TRBJ1-6; 7 nucleotides match TRBD1. Germline CDR1 reads SGDLS; CDR2 reads YYNGEE. V lost 4 bases, J lost 8 bases, and 9 bases stayed unmatched. This CDR3 spans 15 amino acids. The CDR3 DNA follows: TGTGCCAGCAGCATCCGACAGGGTAATGATTCACCCCTCCACTTT. Translated, it gives CASSIRQGNDSPLHF.

DNA for the CDR3: TGTGCCAGCAGTTACTCGAAGGGTGCCAAAAACATTCAGTACTTC. Its translation is CASSYSKGAKNIQYF. The rearrangement links TRBV6-5 to TRBJ2-4, with D unclear. Germline V gene lookup returns CDR1 MNHEY and CDR2 SVGAGI. The CDR3 runs to 15 residues. Trimming cost V 0 bases and J 1 base, with 7 bases left between them.

The table lists this clonotype with a few counts. A read error may account for a junction end that differs from germline. The CDR3 is CACSLSYSQETQFF. The CDR3 coding sequence is TGTGCCTGCAGCTTAAGCTACAGCCAAGAGACCCAGTTCTTC. The chain employs TRBV11-2 and TRBJ2-1; D is uncertain. The CDR3 spans 14 residues. The germline gives CDR1 SGHAT, CDR2 FQNNGV. Looking up the rest from reference TRBV11-2 and TRBJ2-1 gives the full variable domain: EAGVAQSPRYKIIEKRQSVAFWCNPISGHATLYWYQQILGQGPKLLIQFQNNGVVDDSQLPKDRFSAERLKGVDSTLKIQPAKLEDSAVYLCACSLSYSQETQFFGPGTRLTVL.

The rearrangement uses TRBV6-5 and TRBJ1-2; D gene uncertain. CDR1 MNHEY and CDR2 SVGAGI come from the germline V gene. CDR3 length equals 15 residues. The V and J ends lost 6 bases and 0 bases respectively, with 14 bases between them. CDR3: CASRPDGPPNYGYTF. The CDR3 DNA is TGTGCCAGCAGGCCTGACGGTCCGCCTAACTATGGCTACACCTTC.

The chain joins TRBV4-1 to TRBJ1-2; the match to TRBD1 covers 7 bases. Trimming took 3 bases from V and 4 from J; bases not matched to a gene: 14. The CDR3 contains 17 residues. Germline V gene lookup returns CDR1 MGHRA and CDR2 YSYEKL. The DNA of the CDR3 is TGCGCCAGCAGCCAGGAAAATCGGGGGGGGACAGCCTATGGCTACACCTTC. Protein: CASSQENRGGTAYGYTF.

Turning to this clonotype: This clone may be a read error of a much larger clone one base away. V and J are TRBV5-1 and TRBJ2-7; 9 bases align to TRBD1. The V gene end was trimmed by 1 base and the J gene end by 0 bases; junction bases not matched to a gene: 2. The CDR3 length is 15 residues. Germline assignment: CDR1 SGHRS and CDR2 YFSETQ. The CDR3 nucleotides read TGCGCCAGCAGCTTGTGGGACAGGGCCTCCTACGAGCAGTACTTC. It encodes CASSLWDRASYEQYF.

This clonotype has ten or more counts. V usage is TRBV10-3 and J usage is TRBJ2-7; D is ambiguous. CDR3 size: 15 residues. The V gene's germline CDR1 is ENHRY and CDR2 SYGVKD. V gave up 3 bases and J gave up 1 base, with 13 bases separating them. CDR3 loop: CAISDGPPESYEQYF. The CDR3 DNA follows: TGTGCCATCAGTGATGGGCCGCCGGAATCCTACGAGCAGTACTTC.

The J gene is TRBJ1-2, the V gene TRBV20-1; D is unresolved. Germline values: CDR1 DFQATT, CDR2 SNEGSKA (reference sequence). The CDR3 has 11 residues. V shed 7 bases and J shed 2 bases, with 8 bases lying between them. CDR3 coding DNA: TGCAGTGGAGACGGAAACTATGGCTACACCTTC. Protein: CSGDGNYGYTF.

The J gene is TRBJ1-4, the V gene TRBV7-9, with D maybe TRBD1 (5 bases). The V gene's germline CDR1 is SEHNR and CDR2 FQNEAQ (reference sequence). The CDR3 loop spans 15 amino acids. The V and J ends lost 0 bases and 5 bases respectively, with 10 bases between them. DNA for the CDR3: TGTGCCAGCAGCTTAGCGACGTCAGGGAATGAAAAACTGTTTTTT. Translated: CASSLATSGNEKLFF.

Many counts were recorded for this clonotype. The chain carries TRBV6-2 or TRBV6-3 and TRBJ2-7; 10 bases align to TRBD1. With V trimmed by 5 bases and J by 4 bases, 8 bases remained unmatched. CDR1 MNHEY and CDR2 SVGEGT come from the germline V gene. The CDR3 has 15 residues. The CDR3: CASSARTGGLYEQYF. The CDR3 nucleotides are TGTGCCAGCAGTGCCAGGACAGGGGGATTGTACGAGCAGTACTTC.

This clonotype was seen many times. The chain has TRBV12-3 or TRBV12-4 and TRBJ1-1; D call uncertain. This CDR3 spans 14 amino acids. Trimming removed 4 bases at V and 1 base at J, with 10 bases between. CDR3 nucleotide sequence: TGTGCCAGCAGTTCGTCGACGGGGAACACTGAAGCTTTCTTT. It specifies CASSSSTGNTEAFF.

On this clonotype itself: A much more abundant neighbour one base away suggests this may be a read error. The rearrangement links TRBV9 to TRBJ2-1; 8 nucleotides match TRBD1. There are 15 residues in the CDR3. Germline loops: CDR1 SGDLS, CDR2 YYNGEE. CDR3: CVSSAGQGADNEQFF. DNA for the CDR3: TGTGTCAGCAGCGCCGGTCAGGGGGCGGACAATGAGCAGTTCTTC.

In this sample, this clonotype turned up a few times. The J gene is TRBJ2-2, the V gene TRBV7-2; either TRBD1 or TRBD2 may supply D (5 bases each). Trimming removed 6 bases at V and 8 bases at J, with 19 bases between. Germline V CDR1 and CDR2: SGHTA, FQGNSA. The CDR3 runs to 15 residues. The CDR3 sequence is CASRSTGPAAGELFF. DNA of the CDR3: TGTGCCAGCAGGTCGACGGGACCTGCTGCTGGGGAGCTGTTTTTT.

In its sample, this clonotype was seen many times. The chain links TRBV20-1 to TRBJ2-5; possibly TRBD1 or TRBD2 for D (6 bases each). This CDR3 comprises 15 residues. Per the germline V gene, CDR1 is DFQATT and CDR2 is SNEGSKA (reference sequence). V dropped 6 bases and J dropped 0 bases, with 17 bases sitting between them. The CDR3 spells CSAFVPGAHQETQYF. As DNA, the CDR3 is TGCAGTGCCTTCGTACCGGGGGCCCACCAAGAGACCCAGTACTTC.

This clonotype was counted a few times. V and J are TRBV2 and TRBJ2-1, with D maybe TRBD2 (5 bases). TRBJ2-7 matches the DNA end more closely, so the J call is doubtful. Germline CDR1 reads SNHLY; CDR2 reads FYNNEI. The CDR3 totals 14 residues. The CDR3 DNA is TGTGCCAGCAGGTCGGCGGGTCCTTACAATGAGCAGTACTTC. This gives the protein CASRSAGPYNEQYF.

The V gene is TRBV6-5, the J gene TRBJ1-6, with TRBD1 matching over 9 bases. V was clipped by 3 bases and J by 8 bases; unmatched bases: 2. This CDR3 has 14 residues. Per the germline V gene, CDR1 is MNHEY and CDR2 is SVGAGI. Written as DNA, the CDR3 is TGTGCCAGCAGTTATCGGACAGGGGATTCACCCCTCCACTTT. This gives the protein CASSYRTGDSPLHF.

There are many counts of this clonotype. The chain employs TRBV3-1 and TRBJ2-7; no firm D call. Trimming took 0 bases from V and 2 from J, leaving 11 bases between them. The CDR3 covers 15 residues. Looked up from germline, CDR1 is LGHDT and CDR2 is YNNKEL (reference sequence). CDR3 bases: TGTGCCAGCAGCCAAGATTTGGTAGGCACCTACGAGCAGTACTTC. Protein product: CASSQDLVGTYEQYF.

This clonotype appeared many times. V gene TRBV6-2 or TRBV6-3 combines with J gene TRBJ2-5, with 7 nucleotides matching TRBD2. V was pared by 7 bases and J by 1 base, with 3 bases of the junction left unmatched. There are 13 residues in the CDR3. CDR1 and CDR2 (germline): MNHEY, SVGEGT. The CDR3 here is CASKRGVQETQYF. The CDR3 DNA reads TGTGCCAGCAAGCGGGGCGTCCAAGAGACCCAGTACTTC.

This clonotype showed up many times. This sequence joins TRBV7-2 and TRBJ1-2; perhaps TRBD1 as D (5 bases). Germline lookup yields CDR1 SGHTA and CDR2 FQGNSA. CDR3 size: 13 residues. The V end was cut by 5 bases, the J end by 8 bases, with 15 bases between. The CDR3 nucleotides read TGTGCCAGCAGCCCCGTGGGGCAGGGAGGCTACACCTTC. Translated, it gives CASSPVGQGGYTF.

This chain joins TRBV7-2 and TRBJ1-1; maybe TRBD1 (6 bases). From germline, CDR1 is SGHTA and CDR2 FQGNSA. The CDR3 sequence is 15 residues long. The V and J ends lost 3 bases and 8 bases respectively, with 19 bases between them. CDR3 nucleotide sequence: TGTGCCAGCAGCTTGATGGCAGGGGCCAGGGGCGAAGCTTTCTTT. Translated, it gives CASSLMAGARGEAFF.

As to this clonotype: At one of its ends the junction is not consistent with the germline gene, which may arise from a read error. The chain joins TRBV28 to TRBJ1-1, with 11 bases fitting TRBD1. The germline V gene has CDR1 MDHEN and CDR2 SYDVKM. This CDR3 is built from 14 residues. The CDR3 nucleotides read TGCGCGAGCGGGACAGGGGGACAGAACACTGAAGCTTTCTTT. Amino acids: CASGTGGQNTEAFF.